Below, 22 T cell receptor beta chains from the same sample are listed, as sequenced in a study of T cell repertoires in cytomegalovirus infection. TCRdb ran MiXCR on the reads and lists one entry per CDR3 protein. Of 650,000 to 900,000 distinct CDR3 sequences detected, almost 30% appear once; the ten largest clones hold 13%. No cognate antigen is known for these TCRs. The source material was cultured CD8+ T cells from PBMCs, sampled from culture after CMV antigen stimulation. The receptors come from a human donor in good health (CMV status not recorded). Some clones in this sample may be carry-over from other donors' samples.

V and J are TRBV10-1 and TRBJ1-5, with TRBD1 identical over 8 bases. Losses at the gene ends were 10 bases for V and 6 bases for J; bases not matched to a gene: 8. CDR3 size: 13 residues. Germline V gives CDR1 WNHNN, CDR2 SYGVQD (reference sequence). CDR3 nucleotides: TGCGCCACCGGACAGGGCCTCGGTCAGCCCCAGCATTTT. Its translation is CATGQGLGQPQHF.

This clonotype was recorded many times. The chain uses TRBV7-2 and TRBJ2-1, with a weak D call TRBD1 (6 bases). V gave up 5 bases and J gave up 8 bases, with 13 bases separating them. From germline, CDR1 is SGHTA and CDR2 FQGNSA. There are 13 residues in the CDR3. The CDR3 loop is CASSRNQGYEQFF. CDR3 DNA sequence: TGTGCCAGCAGCCGAAATCAGGGGTATGAGCAGTTCTTC. Full variable domain (missing parts from reference TRBV7-2 and TRBJ2-1): GAGVSQSPSNKVTEKGKDVELRCDPISGHTALYWYRQSLGQGLEFLIYFQGNSAPDKSGLPSDRFSAERTGGSVSTLTIQRTQQEDSAVYLCASSRNQGYEQFFGPGTRLTVL.

This clonotype was detected only a few times. This chain connects TRBV5-4 to TRBJ1-1, with a weak D call TRBD1 (5 bases). Deletions cut 4 bases from V and 6 bases from J, with 10 bases between. The CDR3 length is 12 residues. In germline, CDR1 is SGHNT, CDR2 YYREEE (reference sequence). The CDR3 bases are TGTGCCAGCAGCGGCGGGGCTTCTGAAGCTTTCTTT. Translated, it gives CASSGGASEAFF.

This clonotype was recorded a few times. The chain couples TRBV25-1 to TRBJ2-7; 7 bases align to TRBD1. The ends lost 8 bases at V and 0 bases at J; junction bases unmatched: 7. From germline, CDR1 is MGHDK and CDR2 SYGVNS. The CDR3 runs to 14 residues. The DNA for the CDR3 is TGTGCCAGCGGCCCGGGACAGAGCTCCTACGAGCAGTACTTC. Translated: CASGPGQSSYEQYF.

The CDR3 here is CASSETGEQYF. The CDR3 coding sequence is TGTGCCAGCAGTGAAACGGGGGAGCAGTACTTC. V is TRBV2 and J is TRBJ2-7, with a possible D match to TRBD2 (5 bases). V gave up 2 bases and J gave up 7 bases, with 6 bases separating them. CDR1 and CDR2 from the germline V gene are SNHLY and FYNNEI. The CDR3 sequence is 11 residues long.

The chain employs TRBV7-6 and TRBJ2-3, with 8 positions matching TRBD1. The germline V gene encodes CDR1 SGHVS and CDR2 FNYEAQ. The CDR3 is 15 amino acids. V lost 4 bases to trimming and J lost 4 bases; unmatched junction nucleotides: 7. The CDR3 is CASSYGQGRADTQYF. DNA for the CDR3: TGTGCCAGCAGCTATGGACAGGGACGTGCAGATACGCAGTATTTT.

The V call is TRBV7-8, the J call TRBJ2-7, with D maybe TRBD2 (6 bases). CDR1 SGHVS and CDR2 FQNEAQ come from the germline V gene. The CDR3 runs to 15 residues. Trimming pared 5 bases from V and 0 bases from J, leaving 14 bases between. The CDR3 reads CASSPLVGGSYEQYF. CDR3 bases: TGTGCCAGCAGCCCTCTGGTCGGGGGCTCCTACGAGCAGTACTTC.

This chain connects TRBV6-2 or TRBV6-3 to TRBJ2-3, with D uncertain. The CDR3 loop spans 12 amino acids. CDR1 is MNHEY and CDR2 is SVGEGT in the germline V gene. V was pared by 5 bases and J by 4 bases, with 7 bases between. CDR3 region: CASSVAPDTQYF. Here the CDR3 DNA reads TGTGCCAGCAGTGTTGCCCCAGATACGCAGTATTTT.

This clonotype has more than one count but fewer than ten. The rearrangement uses TRBV6-2 or TRBV6-3 and TRBJ2-3; D is uncertain. This CDR3 is 17 amino acids long. V lost 3 bases and J lost 0, with 16 bases in between. Germline assignment: CDR1 MNHEY and CDR2 SVGEGT. Here the CDR3 reads CASSYSEGRSSTDTQYF. Written as DNA, the CDR3 is TGTGCCAGCAGTTATTCGGAAGGGCGTTCAAGCACAGATACGCAGTATTTT.

V and J are TRBV27 and TRBJ1-6, with 9 bases aligning to TRBD1. Germline trimming cut 6 bases from V and 10 bases from J; bases unmatched to any gene: 7. The CDR3 covers 14 residues. Germline V gives CDR1 MNHEY, CDR2 SMNVEV (reference sequence). The CDR3 DNA reads as TGTGCCAGCAGATCCGGGACAGGGTGGTCACCCCTCCACTTT. It encodes CASRSGTGWSPLHF.

The rearrangement joins TRBV27 to TRBJ2-1; 7 bases line up with TRBD1. V shed 2 bases, J shed 5 bases, and the junction held 6 bases outside the gene matches. CDR3 length: 15 residues. The germline V gene encodes CDR1 MNHEY and CDR2 SMNVEV (reference sequence). Here the CDR3 DNA reads TGTGCCAGCAGTTTACCCGGACAGGTCGACAATGAGCAGTTCTTC. It codes for CASSLPGQVDNEQFF.

This chain joins TRBV4-3 and TRBJ1-5; D perhaps matches TRBD1 (5 bases). Trimming stripped 6 bases from V and 1 base from J, with 10 bases between. CDR1 and CDR2 from the germline V gene are LGHNA and YSLEER. The CDR3 extends over 14 amino acids. The DNA for the CDR3 is TGCGCCAGCAGTCGGGGGAGAAGCAATCAGCCCCAGCATTTT. This sequence encodes CASSRGRSNQPQHF.

On this clonotype: A read error is possible here, since a much larger clone lies one base away. This rearrangement joins TRBV12-3 or TRBV12-4 to TRBJ2-3, with TRBD2 matching 7 bases. This CDR3 region has 17 residues. V was pared by 6 bases and J by 0 bases, with 12 bases of the junction left unmatched. The CDR3 sequence: CASRPPLGLDSTDTQYF. CDR3 bases: TGTGCCAGCAGACCCCCCCTCGGACTAGATAGCACAGATACGCAGTATTTT.

This clonotype was counted a few times. V and J are TRBV10-3 and TRBJ2-1, with 7 bases fitting TRBD1. The germline gives CDR1 ENHRY, CDR2 SYGVKD. The length of the CDR3 is 14 residues. V lost 6 bases, J lost 4 bases, and 6 bases stayed unmatched. CDR3 residues: CAIRQGTVYNEQFF. CDR3 coding DNA: TGTGCCATCAGGCAAGGGACAGTTTACAATGAGCAGTTCTTC.

The chain links TRBV10-3 to TRBJ2-1; the D gene is possibly TRBD2 (6 bases). Germline CDR1 ENHRY, CDR2 SYGVKD. V lost 7 bases, J lost 0 bases, and 28 bases lay in between. The CDR3 contains 20 residues. The CDR3 region is CAITISGTSADVSSYNEQFF. Written as DNA, the CDR3 is TGTGCCATCACCATTTCCGGGACTTCAGCGGATGTAAGCTCCTACAATGAGCAGTTCTTC.

V and J are TRBV19 and TRBJ2-7; D perhaps matches TRBD2 (6 bases). The germline CDR1 and CDR2 sequences are LNHDA and SQIVND (reference sequence). Between the trimmed V and J ends, which lost 0 bases and 0 bases, there was a span of 9 bases. The CDR3 has 15 residues. CDR3 protein: CASSIEGTGSYEQYF. The CDR3 DNA sequence: TGTGCCAGTAGTATAGAAGGGACTGGCTCCTACGAGCAGTACTTC. Supplemented by reference TRBV19 and TRBJ2-7, the full variable domain reads DGGITQSPKYLFRKEGQNVTLSCEQNLNHDAMYWYRQDPGQGLRLIYYSQIVNDFQKGDIAEGYSVSREKKESFPLTVTSAQKNPTAFYLCASSIEGTGSYEQYFGPGTRLTVT.

This clonotype was seen a handful of times. The CDR3 bases are TGTGCCAGTAGTATTAGCGGACAAAGCAATCAGCCCCAGCATTTT. It specifies CASSISGQSNQPQHF. The rearrangement links TRBV19 to TRBJ1-5, with D tentatively TRBD1 (5 bases). V was cut by 3 bases and J by 1 base, with 10 bases left in between. Per the germline V gene, CDR1 is LNHDA and CDR2 is SQIVND (reference sequence). The CDR3 totals 15 residues. Drawing the rest from reference TRBV19 and TRBJ1-5, the complete variable domain is DGGITQSPKYLFRKEGQNVTLSCEQNLNHDAMYWYRQDPGQGLRLIYYSQIVNDFQKGDIAEGYSVSREKKESFPLTVTSAQKNPTAFYLCASSISGQSNQPQHFGDGTRLSIL.

The chain has TRBV20-1 and TRBJ2-1; 7 bases agree with TRBD2. CDR3 length: 13 amino acids. Germline trimming cut 0 bases from V and 10 bases from J; bases unmatched to any gene: 6. The germline V gene has CDR1 DFQATT and CDR2 SNEGSKA (reference sequence). For the CDR3, the DNA is TGCAGTGCTAGAGAGTTGGGAGGGAGCGAGCAGTTCTTC. It translates to CSARELGGSEQFF.

The sample holds one count of this clonotype. The chain has TRBV7-9 and TRBJ2-7; maybe TRBD1 (5 bases). This CDR3 contains 13 residues. Germline V gives CDR1 SEHNR, CDR2 FQNEAQ (reference sequence). V was clipped by 7 bases and J by 0 bases, with 10 bases between them. CDR3 loop: CASTQTDSYEQYF. CDR3 nucleotides: TGTGCCAGCACCCAGACAGACTCCTACGAGCAGTACTTC.

A single count supports this clonotype. This sequence joins TRBV27 and TRBJ2-6; D ambiguous. This CDR3 comprises 19 residues. The V end lost 0 bases, the J end lost 0 bases, and 15 bases lay between the germline ends. Germline CDR1 is MNHEY and CDR2 is SMNVEV (reference sequence). This chain's CDR3 is CASSLSMYDRPSGANVLTF. For the CDR3, the DNA is TGTGCCAGCAGTTTATCGATGTATGACCGACCCTCTGGGGCCAACGTCCTGACTTTC.

As concerns this clonotype: Likely a read error: the CDR3 ends without its conserved phenylalanine or tryptophan. The V and J genes are TRBV12-3 or TRBV12-4 and TRBJ2-1; 9 bases match TRBD1. The CDR3 contains 14 residues. Trimming at V came to 6 bases and at J to 7 bases, leaving 7 bases not matched to a gene. CDR3 residues: CASSTGGTGNEQFL. In DNA, the CDR3 is TGTGCCAGCAGCACAGGGGGCACAGGGAATGAGCAGTTCTTA.

The sample holds many counts of this clonotype. This rearrangement joins TRBV6-1 to TRBJ2-1; tentatively, D is TRBD1 (6 bases). Per the germline V gene, CDR1 is MNHNS and CDR2 is SASEGT. The CDR3 spans 16 residues. Trimming took off 8 bases at V and 4 bases at J, with 21 bases between the two ends. In DNA form, the CDR3 reads TGTGCCAGCCACTCTACCGGGAAGGGGGTATACAATGAGCAGTTCTTC. Translation: CASHSTGKGVYNEQFF.